This T cell receptor (beta chain) was captured in a study of OX40 agonist ivuxolimab in advanced cancers. The CDR3 loop spans 18 amino acids. V shed 6 bases, J shed 0 bases, and the junction held 10 bases outside the gene matches. Germline loops: CDR1 ENHRY, CDR2 SYGVKD. Individuals having autoimmune disease history or systemic immunosuppression were not enrolled. The table came from immunoSEQ multiplex PCR; TCRdb's copy has only in-frame clones and leaves some out. The sample consists of about 76,000 clones, 85% of them appearing once. The sequenced sample was CD4+ or CD8+ T cells sorted from blood, obtained in a trial of the OX40 agonist ivuxolimab. V is TRBV10-3 and J is TRBJ2-3; 12 nucleotides align to TRBD2. This receptor was obtained from an adult with an advanced solid tumor such as melanoma, head and neck, liver or kidney cancer. CDR3 nucleotides: TGTGCCATCAGACTAGGACTAGCGGGGACCCCTAGCACAGATACGCAGTATTTT. Residues: CAIRLGLAGTPSTDTQYF.